The entry below describes one TCR beta chain. The sample is drawn from a study of blood T cell repertoires in COVID-19. Study at large: Italy, Spain and the United States were the sources of the convalescent and acute COVID-19 samples. PBMCs, B-cell-depleted T cells, or T cells were the source of the cDNA or gDNA that made up the material.

Germline CDR1 is SGDLS and CDR2 is YYNGEE. V shed 4 bases and J 1 base; nucleotides not matched to a gene: 7. The CDR3 sequence is 17 residues long. Methods used by the authors: Estimation of nucleated cell counts relied on the amplification of reference gene primers. Method: immunoSEQ multiplex PCR; TCRdb's copy keeps in-frame clones and lacks some. From that table come the V and J calls and clone size; the DNA was used to work out D and trimming. Here the sample spans under 150,000 clones, 70% to 90% being singletons. This TCR was recovered from a human donor in a cohort sampled during active COVID-19. This chain joins TRBV9 and TRBJ2-5; 13 nucleotides line up with TRBD2. Sequencing was performed on peripheral blood. The CDR3 coding sequence is TGTGCCAGCAGCTCTCATGGGACTAGCGGGATCCAAGAGACCCAGTACTTC. This sequence encodes CASSSHGTSGIQETQYF.